This TCR beta chain originates from a study of CXCR3-negative and CXCR3-positive naive CD8 T cells. Note on this clonotype: Its antigen is as yet unknown.

This CDR3 has 15 amino acids. CDR1 is MDHEN, CDR2 SYDVKM, per germline. Each TRB cDNA library was prepared by 5' RACE (with UMI labels). TCRdb re-called the 5' RACE reads, yielding one record per CDR3 amino acid sequence without DNA. The sample includes over 150,000 distinct CDR3 sequences. Findings and limits, study-wide: Greater hydrophobicity was found in TRB CDR3s of CXCR3-positive naive cells than of CXCR3-negative naive cells. Similar TRBV-TRBJ usage was seen in naive cells (both CXCR3-negative and CXCR3-positive), but memory cells differed. Comparably high diversity marked both naive subsets, whereas memory CD8+ cells had much lower diversity.

The clonotype comes from a human donor in good health. Some clones in this sample may be carry-over from other donors' samples. J is TRBJ2-3 and V is TRBV28; the D call of TRBD2 rests on TCRdb alone, since no DNA is present to check it. Sequenced input: naive CXCR3+ CD8+ T cells from blood. Subset of the sample: CD45RO-CCR7+CD27+CD95- naive CD8+ T cells expressing CXCR3 (TNR3+). The CDR3 reads CASSKSGTSTDTQYF.